This TCR beta chain came from a study of T-cell reconstitution after alpha-beta-depleted transplantation in children. There are many counts of this clonotype. The antigen is undetermined. CDR3 length: 20 amino acids. The V segment lost 6 bases and the J segment 5 bases; nucleotides outside the gene matches: 23. Germline V gene lookup returns CDR1 SQVTM and CDR2 ANQGSEA. TCRbeta library preparation incorporated unique molecular identifiers. TCRdb independently ran MiXCR on the PCR reads; one entry per CDR3 protein. The table lists roughly 500,000 distinct CDR3 sequences, over 9.5% of them singletons. Study-wide results and caveats: When one year had passed after transplant, most T-cell counts and diversity came from newly produced T cells.

The TCR originated in a child aged 2 to 9 with inherited bone marrow failure, due to receive a stem cell transplant. Sequencing was performed on PBMCs, taken before TCRalphabeta/CD19-depleted stem cell transplant. V usage is TRBV29-1 and J usage is TRBJ2-3, with 13 bases that match TRBD2. CDR3 DNA: TGCAGCGTCCCCCCTGGACTAGCGGGAGAGAAAGCGGTAATTCTAGATACGCAGTATTTT. Protein product: CSVPPGLAGEKAVILDTQYF.